The 25 T cell receptor beta chains below were found in one sample sequenced in a study of T cells after yellow fever vaccination. TCRdb analysed the 5' RACE reads with MiXCR anew, one entry per CDR3 protein. The sample consists of more than 300,000 distinct CDR3 sequences, approximately 11% of them appearing once. The sample was CD4+ T cells sorted from PBMCs, taken 45 days after the yellow fever booster vaccination. The receptors shown here come from a man aged 18-30 years who received the YFV17D yellow fever vaccine.

This clonotype has more than one count but fewer than ten. The conserved phenylalanine or tryptophan normally closing the CDR3 is absent here, so this likely arose from a read error. The limits of the CDR3 on the DNA are not certain, so only TCRdb's listed CDR3 is given. The V call is TRBV6-1, the J call TRBJ1-3; TRBD1, as called in the table, went unchecked against the DNA. CDR1 is MNHNS and CDR2 is SASEGT in the germline V gene. The CDR3 adds up to 11 amino acids, both ends counted. CDR3 region: CASSEAGGADL.

V is TRBV7-3 and J is TRBJ1-6, with TRBD1 matching 8 bases. Germline CDR1 is SGHTA and CDR2 is FQGTGA. The V and J ends lost 6 bases and 10 bases, in that order; junction bases with no gene match: 8. This CDR3 contains 14 residues. CDR3 sequence (DNA): TGTGCCAGCAGTCCACAGGGGGGGCACTCACCCCTCCACTTT. Translation gives CASSPQGGHSPLHF.

In its sample, this clonotype was seen a few times. The rearrangement links TRBV9 to TRBJ1-5, with D possibly TRBD1 on 5 matching bases. This CDR3 has 14 amino acids. From germline, CDR1 is SGDLS and CDR2 YYNGEE. Deletions cut 3 bases from V and 2 bases from J, with 9 bases between. The CDR3 sequence: CASSALGGNQPQHF. The CDR3 DNA reads as TGTGCCAGCAGCGCTTTAGGGGGCAATCAGCCCCAGCATTTT.

This clonotype showed up many times. V is TRBV4-3 and J is TRBJ1-5; TRBD1 is a possible D gene (5 bases). V was shortened by 0 bases and J by 1 base, with 13 bases between the two germline ends. This CDR3 has 17 residues. CDR1 LGHNA and CDR2 YSLEER come from the germline V gene. The CDR3 coding sequence is TGCGCCAGCAGCCAAGATGCAAGGGGAGGAAGCAATCAGCCCCAGCATTTT. Amino acids: CASSQDARGGSNQPQHF.

The rearrangement links TRBV15 to TRBJ2-7, with TRBD1 as a possible D gene (5 bases). Trimming left V 0 bases short and J 0 bases short, with 9 bases between. CDR3 size: 15 residues. Germline CDR1 and CDR2: LNHNV and YYDKDF (reference sequence). The CDR3 DNA is TGTGCCACCAGCAGAGATTTTGACAGCTCCTACGAGCAGTACTTC. As protein: CATSRDFDSSYEQYF.

The V call is TRBV20-1, the J call TRBJ2-3; tentative D call: TRBD2 (6 bases). CDR1 and CDR2 from the germline V gene are DFQATT and SNEGSKA (reference sequence). The V gene lost 6 bases and the J gene lost 5 bases, with 9 bases spanning the gap. The CDR3 has 11 residues. DNA for the CDR3: TGCAGTGCCGGGGAGGTAGATACGCAGTATTTT. Translation: CSAGEVDTQYF.

The J gene is TRBJ2-7, the V gene TRBV7-6; tentatively, D is TRBD1 (6 bases). The germline gives CDR1 SGHVS, CDR2 FNYEAQ. The germline V and J ends were trimmed by 5 bases and 2 bases, with 13 bases remaining between them. The CDR3 is made up of 14 amino acids. The DNA of the CDR3 is TGTGCCAGCAGCCCTACAACAGGGCCCTACGAGCAGTACGTC. It specifies CASSPTTGPYEQYV.

Only a few counts were recorded for this clonotype. V usage is TRBV7-8 and J usage is TRBJ2-5; 11 positions match TRBD2. Germline values: CDR1 SGHVS, CDR2 FQNEAQ. The CDR3 is made up of 16 amino acids. Germline trimming cut 2 bases from V and 1 base from J; bases unmatched to any gene: 3. The CDR3 reads CASSLRTSGSQETQYF. CDR3 coding DNA: TGTGCCAGCAGCTTACGGACTAGCGGGTCCCAAGAGACCCAGTACTTC.

This clonotype was seen a handful of times. The gene calls are TRBV6-2 or TRBV6-3 and TRBJ2-5, with 7 positions matching TRBD2. V trimming: 6 bases; J trimming: 5 bases; junction bases outside the gene matches: 0. The CDR3 runs 11 residues. Germline-derived CDR1 and CDR2 are MNHEY and SVGEGT. CDR3: CASRLAETQYF. The CDR3 DNA reads TGTGCCAGCAGACTAGCGGAGACCCAGTACTTC.

This clonotype turned up a few times. This chain uses TRBV29-1 with TRBJ2-1, with 9 bases fitting TRBD1. This CDR3 comprises 14 residues. Germline CDR1 and CDR2: SQVTM and ANQGSEA. Unmatched junction bases numbered 10, after V lost 8 bases and J lost 5 bases. The CDR3 DNA follows: TGCAGCTCCGGTGGGGACAGGGCACACAATGAGCAGTTCTTC. It specifies CSSGGDRAHNEQFF.

CDR3 nucleotides: TGTGCCAGCAGCCGTCCCGGGACAGGGGACTATGGCTACACCTTC. Its protein is CASSRPGTGDYGYTF. The rearrangement uses TRBV7-9 and TRBJ1-2, with 10 bases aligning to TRBD1. V shed 5 bases and J 3 bases; nucleotides not matched to a gene: 6. This CDR3 contains 15 residues. Looked up from germline, CDR1 is SEHNR and CDR2 is FQNEAQ (reference sequence).

This chain joins TRBV27 and TRBJ2-5; 9 bases are shared with TRBD1. In germline, CDR1 is MNHEY, CDR2 SMNVEV (reference sequence). Trimming removed 3 bases from V and 5 bases from J; junction bases left unmatched: 13. The length of the CDR3 is 17 residues. The CDR3 region has the DNA TGTGCCAGCAGTTTCACTGGCCTGACAGGGGGGAGGGAGACCCAGTACTTC. This sequence encodes CASSFTGLTGGRETQYF.

This clonotype was seen ten or more times. The genes are TRBV7-6 and TRBJ2-3; 8 positions agree with TRBD1. The V segment lost 4 bases and the J segment 6 bases; nucleotides outside the gene matches: 6. Germline CDR1 SGHVS, CDR2 FNYEAQ. The CDR3 loop spans 14 amino acids. CDR3 in amino acids: CASSYQGATDTQYF. Here the CDR3 DNA reads TGTGCCAGCAGCTACCAGGGGGCGACGGATACGCAGTATTTT.

This clonotype came up many times. The chain combines TRBV19 with TRBJ1-1; 9 positions match TRBD1. The ends lost 3 bases at V and 0 bases at J; junction bases unmatched: 5. Per the germline V gene, CDR1 is LNHDA and CDR2 is SQIVND (reference sequence). CDR3 size: 16 residues. CDR3 sequence: CASSIAGTGLNTEAFF. The CDR3 nucleotides read TGTGCCAGTAGTATTGCCGGGACAGGGCTGAACACTGAAGCTTTCTTT.

To note about this clonotype: Lacking the conserved final phenylalanine or tryptophan, this CDR3 likely reflects a read error. The DNA is omitted, as the CDR3 cannot be located on it reliably, and the CDR3 follows TCRdb's listing. The J gene is TRBJ1-1, the V gene TRBV6-5; TRBD1 is taken as the D call from the table, unchecked against the DNA. In germline, CDR1 is MNHEY, CDR2 SVGAGI. A total of 10 residues make up the CDR3, ends included. This CDR3 reads CASSYEGQGM.

This clonotype has only a few counts. The V gene is TRBV11-2, the J gene TRBJ2-7; maybe TRBD1 (6 bases). V lost 5 bases and J lost 4, with 15 bases in between. Germline loops: CDR1 SGHAT, CDR2 FQNNGV. The CDR3 is 14 amino acids. CDR3 in DNA: TGTGCCAGCAGCGCCACGGGACATCCTTACGAGCAGTACTTC. Translated: CASSATGHPYEQYF. Full variable domain (missing parts from reference TRBV11-2 and TRBJ2-7): EAGVAQSPRYKIIEKRQSVAFWCNPISGHATLYWYQQILGQGPKLLIQFQNNGVVDDSQLPKDRFSAERLKGVDSTLKIQPAKLEDSAVYLCASSATGHPYEQYFGPGTRLTVT.

The table lists this clonotype with a few counts. This chain links TRBV7-3 with TRBJ2-5, with 8 bases fitting TRBD2. The CDR3 spans 16 residues. Trimming cost V 5 bases and J 5 bases; bases outside gene matches: 13. CDR1 is SGHTA, CDR2 FQGTGA, per germline. CDR3 DNA: TGTGCCAGCAGCACCATTCATGCGGGAGGTCGGGAGACCCAGTACTTC. It is translated as CASSTIHAGGRETQYF.

The genes are TRBV6-6 and TRBJ1-6; no clear D gene. The CDR3 extends over 13 amino acids. Germline CDR1 MNHNY, CDR2 SVGAGI (reference sequence). The ends were cut back, 4 bases at V and 8 bases at J, with 9 bases in the middle. This chain's CDR3 is CASSSSTYSPLHF. The CDR3 nucleotides read TGTGCCAGCAGTTCCTCTACGTATTCACCCCTCCACTTT.

This clonotype has a handful of counts. The chain recombines TRBV5-1 with TRBJ2-5; 14 bases line up with TRBD2. The CDR3 consists of 20 residues. J was trimmed by 2 bases and V by 2 bases; bases with no gene match: 14. Germline V gene lookup returns CDR1 SGHRS and CDR2 YFSETQ. In DNA, the CDR3 is TGCGCCAGCAGCTTACTCTTGGGACTAGCGGGGGCGGACTTTCAAGAGACCCAGTACTTC. Translation: CASSLLLGLAGADFQETQYF.

This clonotype was counted only a few times. The chain links TRBV29-1 to TRBJ1-4, with 7 bases that match TRBD1. The germline V gene has CDR1 SQVTM and CDR2 ANQGSEA. CDR3 length: 14 residues. After removal of 5 bases from V and 8 bases from J, the junction contained 11 bases not matched to a gene. The CDR3 sequence is CSVSVTGSGEKLFF. CDR3 in DNA: TGCAGCGTTTCCGTGACAGGGAGCGGCGAAAAACTGTTTTTT.

This chain uses TRBV12-3 or TRBV12-4 with TRBJ1-2, with TRBD1 identical over 9 bases. This CDR3 is built from 14 residues. Trimming took 7 bases from V and 6 from J; bases not matched to a gene: 9. The CDR3: CASTPGQGSNGYTF. The CDR3, as DNA: TGTGCCAGCACCCCGGGACAGGGATCGAATGGCTACACCTTC.

The chain combines TRBV7-9 with TRBJ2-1; the match to TRBD2 covers 7 bases. Per germline, CDR1 SEHNR and CDR2 FQNEAQ (reference sequence). The CDR3 is made up of 16 amino acids. V shed 6 bases, J shed 8 bases, and the junction held 16 bases outside the gene matches. The CDR3 is CASSWGVSSGVDEQFF. The CDR3 nucleotides read TGTGCCAGCAGTTGGGGGGTTTCTAGCGGCGTGGATGAGCAGTTCTTC.

This clonotype was detected a few times. This CDR3 reads CASRGRDRGYTF. CDR3 coding DNA: TGTGCCAGCAGGGGGAGGGACCGTGGCTACACCTTC. This rearrangement joins TRBV7-2 to TRBJ1-2; TRBD1 is a possible D gene (5 bases). CDR1 and CDR2 from the germline V gene are SGHTA and FQGNSA. The CDR3 has 12 residues. V was shortened by 6 bases and J by 7 bases, with 12 bases between the two germline ends.

The rearrangement joins TRBV18 to TRBJ1-5, with D possibly matching TRBD1 (5 bases). Deletions cut 5 bases from V and 2 bases from J, with 7 bases between. Germline V gives CDR1 KGHSH, CDR2 LQKENI. This CDR3 is built from 13 residues. The CDR3 DNA follows: TGTGCCAGCTCAGGGGGATGCAATCAGCCCCAGCATTTT. Amino acids: CASSGGCNQPQHF. The full variable domain, completed using reference TRBV18 and TRBJ1-5, is NAGVMQNPRHLVRRRGQEARLRCSPMKGHSHVYWYRQLPEEGLKFMVYLQKENIIDESGMPKERFSAEFPKEGPSILRIQQVVRGDSAAYFCASSGGCNQPQHFGDGTRLSIL.

The V and J genes are TRBV5-1 and TRBJ2-5; 9 bases line up with TRBD1. There are 14 residues in the CDR3. With 5 bases clipped from V and 3 bases from J, the junction kept 5 bases outside the gene matches. Germline loops: CDR1 SGHRS, CDR2 YFSETQ. The CDR3: CASRSGTGKETQYF. In DNA form, the CDR3 reads TGCGCCAGCAGATCCGGGACAGGGAAAGAGACCCAGTACTTC.